This T cell receptor beta chain originates from a study of OX40 agonist ivuxolimab in advanced cancers. About the study: Treatment of patients was with ivuxolimab, an agonistic anti-OX40 (CD134) antibody. Having had anti-PD-1, anti-PD-L1 or anti-CTLA-4 therapy before was allowed, and approximately 40% had some.

At baseline, cycle 4 day 1, and cycle 7 day 1, blood was sampled. This clone came up a few times. The protocol was immunoSEQ multiplex PCR, while the TCRdb copy is restricted to in-frame clones and leaves out a portion. The profile covers approximately 97,000 clones, with about 90% appearing a single time and 5.5% taken by the ten largest. The clonotype comes from an adult with an advanced solid tumor such as melanoma, head and neck, liver or kidney cancer. The starting material was CD4+ or CD8+ T cells sorted from blood, obtained in a trial of the OX40 agonist ivuxolimab.

The chain's CDR3 is CASSLTGAQETQYF. The DNA for the CDR3 is TGTGCCAGCAGCTTGACAGGGGCCCAAGAGACCCAGTACTTC. This rearrangement joins TRBV5-4 to TRBJ2-5; 7 bases fit TRBD1. Per the germline V gene, CDR1 is SGHNT and CDR2 is YYREEE (reference sequence). The ends lost 1 base at V and 1 base at J; junction bases unmatched: 1. This CDR3 has 14 residues.